The 11 T cell receptor beta chains below all came from one sample that was sequenced in a study of blood T cell repertoires in COVID-19. Profiling relied on immunoSEQ multiplex PCR, and the TCRdb table lists in-frame clones only, not all of them. The sample carries fewer than 250,000 clones, 70% to 90% recorded once. The sample consisted of peripheral blood. The receptor source for this set is a man aged 25-45 years with COVID-19, enrolled during active disease.

V and J are TRBV5-1 and TRBJ1-1; D might be TRBD1 (6 bases). CDR3 length equals 16 residues. The ends were cut back, 1 base at V and 0 bases at J, with 13 bases in the middle. Germline CDR1 is SGHRS and CDR2 is YFSETQ. CDR3 sequence: CASSLPLTGMNTEAFF. For the CDR3, the DNA is TGCGCCAGCAGCTTGCCCCTTACAGGGATGAACACTGAAGCTTTCTTT.

V is TRBV28 and J is TRBJ1-1, with 8 bases identical to TRBD1. CDR3 length equals 14 residues. J lost 8 bases, V lost 2 bases, and 7 bases had no gene match. Germline V CDR1 and CDR2: MDHEN, SYDVKM. The CDR3 protein is CASSLEGQGREAFF. The CDR3 DNA is TGTGCCAGCAGTTTAGAAGGACAGGGCAGGGAAGCTTTCTTT.

This chain uses TRBV5-4 with TRBJ2-1, with 9 bases lining up with TRBD1. CDR1 and CDR2 from the germline V gene are SGHNT and YYREEE (reference sequence). Trimming removed 0 bases from V and 10 bases from J; junction bases left unmatched: 8. The CDR3 has 15 amino acids. CDR3 sequence reads: CASSLDGSGTGEQFF. In nucleotides, the CDR3 is TGTGCCAGCAGCTTGGACGGTTCCGGGACAGGGGAGCAGTTCTTC.

The chain has TRBV19 and TRBJ1-1, with 10 bases aligning to TRBD1. The CDR3 contains 15 residues. Germline CDR1 is LNHDA and CDR2 is SQIVND (reference sequence). The trim removed 3 bases at V and 5 bases at J, leaving 6 bases unmatched. The CDR3 protein is CASSITGTGVTEAFF. CDR3 sequence (DNA): TGTGCCAGTAGTATCACCGGGACAGGGGTAACTGAAGCTTTCTTT.

The rearrangement links TRBV7-9 to TRBJ2-1; 8 bases map to TRBD1. V trimming: 1 base; J trimming: 8 bases; junction bases outside the gene matches: 4. Germline loops: CDR1 SEHNR, CDR2 FQNEAQ (reference sequence). This CDR3 region has 14 residues. This CDR3 reads CASSLVGQGDEQFF. In nucleotides, the CDR3 is TGTGCCAGCAGCTTAGTCGGACAGGGCGATGAGCAGTTCTTC.

This clone was detected a few times. The chain recombines TRBV9 with TRBJ1-3, with 9 positions matching TRBD1. In germline, CDR1 is SGDLS, CDR2 YYNGEE. The V gene end was trimmed by 3 bases and the J gene end by 7 bases; junction bases not matched to a gene: 2. This CDR3 contains 13 residues. The CDR3 DNA is TGTGCCAGCAGCGCCGACAGGGGGAACACCATATATTTT. Protein sequence: CASSADRGNTIYF. The full variable domain, rest sourced from reference TRBV9 and TRBJ1-3, is DSGVTQTPKHLITATGQRVTLRCSPRSGDLSVYWYQQSLDQGLQFLIQYYNGEERAKGNILERFSAQQFPDLHSELNLSSLELGDSALYFCASSADRGNTIYFGEGSWLTVV.

Only one count was recorded for this clone. The chain carries TRBV10-3 and TRBJ1-5, with D perhaps TRBD1 (5 bases). The V and J ends lost 3 bases and 8 bases respectively, with 14 bases between them. CDR3 length equals 14 residues. Germline V gene data show CDR1 as ENHRY and CDR2 as SYGVKD. CDR3 protein: CAISDRVGYEPQHF. In DNA, the CDR3 is TGTGCCATCAGTGACAGGGTCGGCTATGAGCCCCAGCATTTT.

The gene calls are TRBV5-6 and TRBJ1-2; D not resolved. CDR1 and CDR2 from the germline V gene are SGHDT and YYEEEE. CDR3 length: 13 amino acids. Trimming removed 5 bases from V and 3 bases from J, with 11 bases in between. CDR3 amino acids: CASRPDTDYGYTF. The CDR3, as DNA: TGTGCCAGCAGGCCAGACACGGACTATGGCTACACCTTC.

The CDR3 DNA is TGTGCCAGCAGCTTTACTAGCGGGAGCTCCTACGAGCAGTACTTC. Amino acids: CASSFTSGSSYEQYF. V usage is TRBV11-1 and J usage is TRBJ2-7; TRBD2 matches at 11 bases. Germline loops: CDR1 SGHAT, CDR2 FQDESV (reference sequence). V was pared by 3 bases and J by 0 bases, with 1 base of the junction left unmatched. This CDR3 spans 15 amino acids.

The chain uses TRBV11-1 and TRBJ2-2, with D possibly matching TRBD1 (5 bases). Trimming stripped 2 bases from V and 1 base from J, with 8 bases between. CDR1 SGHAT and CDR2 FQDESV come from the germline V gene (reference sequence). There are 15 residues in the CDR3. The CDR3 coding sequence is TGTGCCAGCAGCTTACAGGGTCTGAACACCGGGGAGCTGTTTTTT. As protein: CASSLQGLNTGELFF.

This clone has a single count. This chain links TRBV19 with TRBJ1-6, with 7 positions matching TRBD1. The V gene end was trimmed by 7 bases and the J gene end by 7 bases; junction bases not matched to a gene: 4. The germline gives CDR1 LNHDA, CDR2 SQIVND (reference sequence). The CDR3 is 13 residues long. This CDR3 is CASTGQTNSPLHF. CDR3 DNA sequence: TGTGCCAGTACGGGACAGACAAATTCACCCCTCCACTTT.